This TCR beta chain was observed in a study of identical twins. Study-level results: For cord blood, abundant beta clonotypes had fewer insertions, unlike memory repertoires, which showed none.

Per the germline V gene, CDR1 is DFQATT and CDR2 is SNEGSKA (reference sequence). The CDR3 contains 15 residues. This clonotype was counted a few times. The antigen is not known. TCRdb processed the 5' RACE reads anew with MiXCR; each CDR3 protein has one entry. The sample lists 1.5 million to 2 million distinct CDR3 sequences; under 35% were seen once. The clonotype comes from a newborn girl in good health. The chain is built from TRBV20-1 and TRBJ2-7; 9 bases line up with TRBD1. The J call could be wrong; TRBJ2-4 is a better fit for the DNA end. Sequencing used cord blood. CDR3 sequence: CSAARVKTGGNIQYF. The DNA of the CDR3 is TGCAGTGCTGCGCGAGTCAAGACAGGGGGAAACATTCAGTACTTC.